The clone carrying this T cell receptor (beta chain) was observed a few times. Antigen: not known. This specimen belongs to a study of response to subunit inactivated influenza vaccine. General study findings and limits: The authors suggested that every seasonal influenza vaccination recruits few new T cells.

The CDR3 spans 11 residues. V was shortened by 7 bases and J by 4 bases, with 8 bases between the two germline ends. The germline CDR1 and CDR2 sequences are MDHEN and SYDVKM. TCRdb used MiXCR to reprocess the RT-PCR reads, holding one entry per CDR3 protein. The sample has over 400,000 distinct CDR3 sequences; 11% are singletons. The specimen comprised PBMCs from blood, sampled 45 days after vaccination. The genes are TRBV28 and TRBJ2-7; D not resolved. This TCR was sampled from a man between 50 and 59 years old who received an inactivated influenza vaccine. CDR3 protein: CASIRAYEQYF. The CDR3 nucleotides read TGTGCCAGCATTCGGGCATACGAGCAGTACTTC.